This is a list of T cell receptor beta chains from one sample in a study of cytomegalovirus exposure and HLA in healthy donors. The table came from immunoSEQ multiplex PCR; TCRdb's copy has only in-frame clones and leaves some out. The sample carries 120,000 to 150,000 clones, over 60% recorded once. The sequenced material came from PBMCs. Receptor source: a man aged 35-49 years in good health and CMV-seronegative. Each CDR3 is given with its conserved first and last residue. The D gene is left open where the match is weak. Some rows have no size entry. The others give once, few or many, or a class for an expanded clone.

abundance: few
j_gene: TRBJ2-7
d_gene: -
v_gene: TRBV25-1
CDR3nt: TGTGCCAGCAGAAGGAGGTCTGATACGCACGAGCAGTACTTC
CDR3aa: CASRRRSDTHEQYF

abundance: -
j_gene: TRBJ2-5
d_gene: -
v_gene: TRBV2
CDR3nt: TGTGCCAGCAGTCCCCAGAGGGTTGAAACCCAGTACTTC
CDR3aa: CASSPQRVETQYF

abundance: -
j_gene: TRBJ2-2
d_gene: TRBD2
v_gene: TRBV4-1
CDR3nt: TGCGCCAGCAGCCAGAGGACTAGCGGGCGAACTCCGTCGAACACCGGGGAGCTGTTTTTT
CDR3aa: CASSQRTSGRTPSNTGELFF

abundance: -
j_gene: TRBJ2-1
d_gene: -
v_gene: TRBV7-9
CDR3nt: TGTGCCAGCAGCTGGGGCTCGCACAATGAGCAGTTCTTC
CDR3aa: CASSWGSHNEQFF

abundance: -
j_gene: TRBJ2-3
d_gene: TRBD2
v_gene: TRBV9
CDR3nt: TGTGCCAGCAGCGTAATTCCTGCGGGAGGGCCTTCAGATACGCAGTATTTT
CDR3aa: CASSVIPAGGPSDTQYF

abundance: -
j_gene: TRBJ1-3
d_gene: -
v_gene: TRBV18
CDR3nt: TGTGCCAGCTCACCGTCCGTCTCTGGAAACACCATATATTTT
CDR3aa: CASSPSVSGNTIYF

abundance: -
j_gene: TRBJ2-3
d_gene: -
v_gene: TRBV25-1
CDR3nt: TGTGCCAGCAGTGAATATTCCCGGGGATCGAGCACAGATACGCAGTATTTT
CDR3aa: CASSEYSRGSSTDTQYF

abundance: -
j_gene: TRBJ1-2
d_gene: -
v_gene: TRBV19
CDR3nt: TGTGCCAGTAGTGGCAGCGGATCAGCAAATAATGGCTACACCTTC
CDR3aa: CASSGSGSANNGYTF

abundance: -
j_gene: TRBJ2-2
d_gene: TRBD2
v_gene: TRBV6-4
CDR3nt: TGTGCCAGCATGGGACTAGCGGGGGATACCGGGGAGCTGTTTTTT
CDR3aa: CASMGLAGDTGELFF

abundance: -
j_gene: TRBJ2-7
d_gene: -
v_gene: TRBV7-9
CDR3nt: TGTGCCAGCAGCTTAAGCAACTACGAGCAGTACTTC
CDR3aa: CASSLSNYEQYF

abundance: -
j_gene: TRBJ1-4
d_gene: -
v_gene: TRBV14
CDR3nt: TGTGCCAGCAGCTACAGGACAGTTAATGAAAAACTGTTTTTT
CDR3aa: CASSYRTVNEKLFF

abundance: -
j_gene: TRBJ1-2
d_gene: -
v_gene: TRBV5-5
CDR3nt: TGTGCCAGCAGCTTGGTAGTCAGGGGCGGGTACGGCTACACCTTC
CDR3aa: CASSLVVRGGYGYTF

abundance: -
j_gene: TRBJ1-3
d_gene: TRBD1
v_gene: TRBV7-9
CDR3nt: TGTGCCAGCAGCGTCCGACAGGGGGTATCTGGAAACACCATATATTTT
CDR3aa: CASSVRQGVSGNTIYF

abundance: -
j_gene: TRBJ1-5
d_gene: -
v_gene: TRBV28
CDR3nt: TGTGCCAGCAGTTTAATAACAGGGCTTCAGCCCCAGCATTTT
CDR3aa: CASSLITGLQPQHF

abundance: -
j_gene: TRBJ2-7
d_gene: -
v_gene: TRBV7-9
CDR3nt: TGTGCCACCACCGATTGGCGGGCCAACGAGCAGTACTTC
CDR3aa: CATTDWRANEQYF

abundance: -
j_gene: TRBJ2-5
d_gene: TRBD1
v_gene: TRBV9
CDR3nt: TGTGCCAGCAGCGCAACCGGGACAGTGTACCAAGAGACCCAGTACTTC
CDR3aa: CASSATGTVYQETQYF

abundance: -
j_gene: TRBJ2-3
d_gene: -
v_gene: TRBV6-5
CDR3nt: TGTGCCAGCCACCGGGACACATTTCGCACAGATACGCAGTATTTT
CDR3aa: CASHRDTFRTDTQYF

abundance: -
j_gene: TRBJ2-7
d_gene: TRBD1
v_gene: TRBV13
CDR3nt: TGTGCCAGCAGCCCGATGGGACAGGGAATTTACGAGCAGTACTTC
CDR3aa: CASSPMGQGIYEQYF

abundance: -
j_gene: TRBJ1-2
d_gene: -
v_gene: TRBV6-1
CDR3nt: TGTGCCAGCAGTCCTATCGGGGGGGTCTATGGCTACACCTTC
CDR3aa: CASSPIGGVYGYTF

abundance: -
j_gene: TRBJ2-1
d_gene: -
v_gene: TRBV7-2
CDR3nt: TGTGCCAGCAGCTTGAACAGGGCCAGCAATGAGCAGTTCTTC
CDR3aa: CASSLNRASNEQFF

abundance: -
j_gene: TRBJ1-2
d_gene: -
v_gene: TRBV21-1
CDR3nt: TGTGCCAGCAACCCCAGCGGGCCAGAACCCTTCTACTATGGCTACACCTTC
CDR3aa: CASNPSGPEPFYYGYTF

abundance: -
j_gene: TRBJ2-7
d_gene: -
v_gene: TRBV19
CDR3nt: TGTGCCAGTAGTATAGATCGGTGGAGTAAGCAGTACTTC
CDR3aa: CASSIDRWSKQYF

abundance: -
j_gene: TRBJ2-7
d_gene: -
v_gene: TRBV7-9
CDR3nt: TGTTCCAGCAGCCCGGTTTTGGCAGGGAATACCTACGAGCAGTACTTC
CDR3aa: CSSSPVLAGNTYEQYF

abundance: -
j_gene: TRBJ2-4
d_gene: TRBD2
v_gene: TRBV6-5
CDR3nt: TGTGCCAGCAGCGCCGGGGGGGCGCGTGGAAACATTCAGTACTTC
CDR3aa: CASSAGGARGNIQYF

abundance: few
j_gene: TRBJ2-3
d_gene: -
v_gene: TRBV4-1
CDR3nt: TGCGCCAGCAGCCAAGATATACAGTACAGCACAGATACGCAGTATTTT
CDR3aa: CASSQDIQYSTDTQYF

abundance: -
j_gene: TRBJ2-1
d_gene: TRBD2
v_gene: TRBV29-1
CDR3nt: TGCAGCTTCTCTAGCGGGGTTTACAATGAGCAGTTCTTC
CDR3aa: CSFSSGVYNEQFF

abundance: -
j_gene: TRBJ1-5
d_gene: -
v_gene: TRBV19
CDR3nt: TGTGCCAGTAGTATAGGCGTCTGGGGCGTCGCACCCAATCAGCCCCAGCATTTT
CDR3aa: CASSIGVWGVAPNQPQHF

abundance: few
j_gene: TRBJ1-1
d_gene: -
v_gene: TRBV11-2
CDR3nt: TGTGCCAGCAGCCTCGTGGTGGCATTTCGCGGGAAGAACACTGAAGCTTTCTTT
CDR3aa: CASSLVVAFRGKNTEAFF

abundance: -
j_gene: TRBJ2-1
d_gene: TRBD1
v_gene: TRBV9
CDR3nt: TGTGCCAGCAGCGACGGGACAGGGGGCGCGAGGAATGAGCAGTTCTTC
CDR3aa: CASSDGTGGARNEQFF

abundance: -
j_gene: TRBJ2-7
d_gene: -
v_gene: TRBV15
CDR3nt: TGTGCCACCAGCAGGGTGGACAGAGTCTCGTACGAGCAGTACTTC
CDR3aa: CATSRVDRVSYEQYF

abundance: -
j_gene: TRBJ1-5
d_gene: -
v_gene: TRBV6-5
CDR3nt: TGTGCCAGCAGTTATGACAGGTTTCAGCCCCAGCATTTT
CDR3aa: CASSYDRFQPQHF